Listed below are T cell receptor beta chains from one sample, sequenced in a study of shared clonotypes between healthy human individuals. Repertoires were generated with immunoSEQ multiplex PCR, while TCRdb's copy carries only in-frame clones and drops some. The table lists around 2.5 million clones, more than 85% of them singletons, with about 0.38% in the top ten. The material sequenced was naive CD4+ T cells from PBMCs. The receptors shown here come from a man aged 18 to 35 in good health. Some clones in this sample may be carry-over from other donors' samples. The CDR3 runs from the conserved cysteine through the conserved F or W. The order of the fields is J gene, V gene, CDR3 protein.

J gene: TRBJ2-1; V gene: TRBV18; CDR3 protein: CASSRGTSGDNEQFF
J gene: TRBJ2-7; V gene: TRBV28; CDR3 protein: CASMQDRETYEQYF
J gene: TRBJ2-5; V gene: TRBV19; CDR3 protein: CASSIPSGGQETQYF
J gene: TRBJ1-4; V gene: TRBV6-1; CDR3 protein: CASSGGWGDAKNEKLFF
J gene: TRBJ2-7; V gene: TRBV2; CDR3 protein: CASSEHYEQYF
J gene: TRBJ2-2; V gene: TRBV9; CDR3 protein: CASSPKPGTGELFF
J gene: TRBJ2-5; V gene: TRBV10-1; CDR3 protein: CASSERPGETQYF
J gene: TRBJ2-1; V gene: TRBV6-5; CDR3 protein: CASRVQSGGTLAEFF
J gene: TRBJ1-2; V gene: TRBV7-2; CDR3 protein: CASSPEQGAVYGYTF
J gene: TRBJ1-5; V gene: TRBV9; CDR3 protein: CASSVYPNQPQHF
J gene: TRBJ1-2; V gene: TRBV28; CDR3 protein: CASTDGKGGYTF
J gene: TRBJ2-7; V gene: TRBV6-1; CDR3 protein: CASSFKPQSEEQYF
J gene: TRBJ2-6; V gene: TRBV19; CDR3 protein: CASSPSLSGANVLTF
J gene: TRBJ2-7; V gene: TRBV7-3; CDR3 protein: CASRVGTSGPYEQYF
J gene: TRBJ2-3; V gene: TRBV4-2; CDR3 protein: CASSQDFARASGHTDTQYF
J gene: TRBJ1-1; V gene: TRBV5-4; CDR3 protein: CASSHASVRLNTEAFF
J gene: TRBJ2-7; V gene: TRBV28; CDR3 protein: CASSLTGPSYEQYF
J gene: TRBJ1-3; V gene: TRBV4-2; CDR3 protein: CASSQRGEDSGNTIYF
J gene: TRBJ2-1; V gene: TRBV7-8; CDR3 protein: CASSLDRLTYNEQFF
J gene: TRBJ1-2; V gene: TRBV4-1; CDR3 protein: CASSQDPGENYGYTF
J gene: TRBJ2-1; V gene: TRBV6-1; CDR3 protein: CASSEYVYNEQFF
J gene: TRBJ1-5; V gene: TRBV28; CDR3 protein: CASTPRSNGMPQHF
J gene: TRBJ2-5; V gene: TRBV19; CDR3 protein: CASSIAGLGHSQETQYF
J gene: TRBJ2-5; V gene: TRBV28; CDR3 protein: CATGPETQYF
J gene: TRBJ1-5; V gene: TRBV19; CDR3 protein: CATKDRANQPQHF
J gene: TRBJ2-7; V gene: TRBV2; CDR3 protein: CASVSSGSYEQYF
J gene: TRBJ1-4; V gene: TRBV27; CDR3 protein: CASSSIGAGNEKLFF
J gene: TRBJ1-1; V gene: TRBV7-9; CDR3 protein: CASSLGRSLNTEAFF
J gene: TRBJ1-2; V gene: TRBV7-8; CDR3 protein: CASSLQDYYGYTF
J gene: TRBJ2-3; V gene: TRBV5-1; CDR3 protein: CASSFRTSGITDTQYF
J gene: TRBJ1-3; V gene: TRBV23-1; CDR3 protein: CASSQTAGRVLSGNTIYF
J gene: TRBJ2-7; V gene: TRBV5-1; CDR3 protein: CASTAGTASIAYEQYF
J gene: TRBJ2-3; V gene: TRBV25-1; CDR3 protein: CASSDIGQGADTQYF
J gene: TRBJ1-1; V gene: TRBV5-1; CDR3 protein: CASSLPRGRVDTEAFF
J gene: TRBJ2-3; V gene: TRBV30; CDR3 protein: CAWSVRPSAIGYF
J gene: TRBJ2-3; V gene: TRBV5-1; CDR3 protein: CASSLGGTSGTDTQYF
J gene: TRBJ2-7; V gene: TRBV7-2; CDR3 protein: CATTSAYEQYF
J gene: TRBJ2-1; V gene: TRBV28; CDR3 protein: CASSERETIYNEQFF
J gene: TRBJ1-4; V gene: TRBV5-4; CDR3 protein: CASSLTRGLNEKLFF
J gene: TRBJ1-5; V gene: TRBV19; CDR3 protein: CASSMGNTRVSNQPQHF
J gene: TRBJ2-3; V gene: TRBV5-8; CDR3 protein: CASSFSSEDTQYF
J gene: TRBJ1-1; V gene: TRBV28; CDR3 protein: CASSLSLRGITEAFF